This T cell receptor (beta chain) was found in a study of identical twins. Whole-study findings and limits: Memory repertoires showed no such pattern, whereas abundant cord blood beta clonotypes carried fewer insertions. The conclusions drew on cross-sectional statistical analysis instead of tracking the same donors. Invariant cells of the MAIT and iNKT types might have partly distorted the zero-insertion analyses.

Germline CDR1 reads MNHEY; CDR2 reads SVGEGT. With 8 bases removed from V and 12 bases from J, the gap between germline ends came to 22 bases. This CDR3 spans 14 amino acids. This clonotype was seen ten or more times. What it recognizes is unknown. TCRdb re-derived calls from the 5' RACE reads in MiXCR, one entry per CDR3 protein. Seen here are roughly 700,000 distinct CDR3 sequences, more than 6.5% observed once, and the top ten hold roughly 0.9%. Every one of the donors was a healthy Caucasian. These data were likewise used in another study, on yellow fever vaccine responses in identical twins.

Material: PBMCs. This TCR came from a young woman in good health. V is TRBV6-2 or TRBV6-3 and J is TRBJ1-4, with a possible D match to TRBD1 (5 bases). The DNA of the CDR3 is TGTGCCAGCCGGGACTTAGGCGACGGCGACCAACTGTTTTTT. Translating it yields CASRDLGDGDQLFF.